This T cell receptor beta chain was documented in a study of T cells in Graves' hyperthyroidism and ophthalmopathy. Study summary: Staff took peripheral blood when the initial diagnosis was made, before any treatment began.

CDR1 and CDR2 from the germline V gene are MDHEN and SYDVKM. This CDR3 has 16 residues. V gave up 4 bases and J gave up 6 bases; unmatched junction bases: 13. Researchers defined stable Graves' hyperthyroidism as no ophthalmopathy progression within 18 months. Uncontrolled infection, other autoimmune disease, pregnancy and lactation each barred patients from inclusion. Thyroid ultrasound, orbital computed tomography, clinical symptoms, and serum thyroxine and TRAb underpinned diagnoses. Amplified TCR beta CDR3 regions came from RNA transcripts. Researchers ran a first-round RT-PCR on the TCR CDR3 using the HTBI primer set. MiXCR, applied by TCRdb to the multiplex PCR reads, yields one record per CDR3 protein. The sample consists of over 200,000 distinct CDR3 sequences, 17% of them appearing once.

This rearrangement joins TRBV28 to TRBJ2-3; 7 bases map to TRBD2. Sequencing used blood. The receptor comes from a man aged 45-60 years with Graves' hyperthyroidism. CDR3 residues: CASSSPRMREMDTQYF. The CDR3 nucleotides read TGTGCCAGCAGTTCGCCGCGAATGCGGGAGATGGATACGCAGTATTTT.